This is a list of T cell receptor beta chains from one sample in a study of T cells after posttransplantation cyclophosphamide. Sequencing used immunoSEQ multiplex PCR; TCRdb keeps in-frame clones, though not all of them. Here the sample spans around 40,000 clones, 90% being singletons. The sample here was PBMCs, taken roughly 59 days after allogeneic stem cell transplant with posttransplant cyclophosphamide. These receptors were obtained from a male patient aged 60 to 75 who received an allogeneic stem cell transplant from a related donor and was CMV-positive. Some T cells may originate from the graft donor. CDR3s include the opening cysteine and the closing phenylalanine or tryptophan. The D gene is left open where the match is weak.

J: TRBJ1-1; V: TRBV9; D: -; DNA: TGTGCCAGCAGCGTAGGACAGGACGGATCGGCTTTCTTT; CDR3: CASSVGQDGSAFF
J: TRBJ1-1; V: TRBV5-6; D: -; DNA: TGTGCCAGCAGCCGCCTTATGCAGGCAAGTCCGACTGAAGCTTTCTTT; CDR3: CASSRLMQASPTEAFF
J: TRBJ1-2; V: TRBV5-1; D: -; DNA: TGCGCCAGCAGCTTGGTGGTGGCGGAAGCTTATGGCTACACCTTC; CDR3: CASSLVVAEAYGYTF
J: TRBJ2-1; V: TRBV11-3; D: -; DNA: TGTGCCAGCAGCTCAGGGGGGCAATACAATGAGCAGTTCTTC; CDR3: CASSSGGQYNEQFF
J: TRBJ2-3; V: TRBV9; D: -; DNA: TGTGCCAGCAGCCCGCGCAGAGTGATAGAAGGAAAAGGAACAGACACAGATACGCAGTATTTT; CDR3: CASSPRRVIEGKGTDTDTQYF
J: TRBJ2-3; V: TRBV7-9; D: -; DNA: TGTGCCAGCAGCTCACCGGACGGACTATTCACAGATACGCAGTATTTT; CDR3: CASSSPDGLFTDTQYF
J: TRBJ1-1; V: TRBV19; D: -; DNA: TGTGCCAGTAGTATTTTGGACAGACCGAACACTGAAGCTTTCTTT; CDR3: CASSILDRPNTEAFF
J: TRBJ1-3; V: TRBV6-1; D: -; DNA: TGTGCCAGCACGGGGGGTCTAGGAAACACCATATATTTT; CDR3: CASTGGLGNTIYF
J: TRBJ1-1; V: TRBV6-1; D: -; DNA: TGTGCCAGCAGTGTAGGGGATGAGGCCACTGAAGCTTTCTTT; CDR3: CASSVGDEATEAFF
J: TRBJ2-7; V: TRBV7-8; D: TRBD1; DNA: TGTGCCAGCAGCTATGACAGGGACTACGAGCAGTACTTC; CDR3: CASSYDRDYEQYF
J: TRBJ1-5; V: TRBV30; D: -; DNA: TGTGCCTGGAGTTCGACAGGAAATCAGCCCCAGCATTTT; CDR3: CAWSSTGNQPQHF
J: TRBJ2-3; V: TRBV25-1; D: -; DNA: TGTGCCAGCAGTGATAGTAGGGGGGATACGCAGTATTTT; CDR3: CASSDSRGDTQYF